This T cell receptor (beta chain) appears in the sequencing data of a study of identical twins listed by TCRdb under 2016. About the full investigation: To test whether fetal clonotypes persist, the study used deep sequencing on TCR alpha and beta repertoires from monozygotic twins, unrelated adults of various ages, and cord blood. To rule out contamination, replicate twin experiments were performed at different times with different library preparation protocols.

The library was obtained by 5' RACE. Sequencing instrument: Illumina HiSeq 2000. Template switching introduced a universal primer binding site; the final cDNA contained a unique molecular identifier, enabling accurate counting of TCR cDNA molecules. First-strand cDNA for TCR alpha and beta chains was synthesized from specific primers in the conserved constant-segment region. To control for contamination, every cDNA library was double barcoded, receiving both a SMART-Mk sample barcode and Illumina barcodes. TruSeq adapter sequences along with Illumina sample barcodes were introduced in two successive PCR steps. The TCR alpha and beta cDNA libraries were sequenced on the Illumina HiSeq platform using custom primers. Turning to the authors' computational methods: MiGEC processed the raw reads to extract unique molecular identifiers, while MiXCR was used to determine the CDR3 positions. For each individual, recombination models were inferred using an EM algorithm with the repgenHMM and IGoR tools. The analysis of shared clonotypes was done with the tcR package in R, with sharing normalized by the product of cloneset sizes. To study raw recombination without the effects of thymic and clonal selection, out-of-frame nonproductive sequences were analyzed. TCRdb ran its own pipeline on the public reads, namely fastp trimming at Q25 and MiXCR clone calling, and kept in-frame beta chains. Each record represents a unique CDR3 protein, reported with the most common genes and DNA among its rows. TCRdb's processing, not the authors' own work, is the source of the V and J calls. The sample contains 500,000 to 600,000 distinct CDR3 sequences, less than 25% of them found a single time. Around 1% of the sample rests with the top ten.

Summary of the overall study and its limitations: In monozygotic twins, recombination models systematically underestimated out-of-frame TCR alpha sharing, but the models matched the sharing seen between unrelated individuals. Invariant T cells such as MAIT and iNKT could partly confound zero-insertion analyses, though diverse VJ usage argued against this for most clonotypes. Excess twin sharing in beta out-of-frame sequences was weaker because fewer shared sequences lowered the signal-to-noise ratio. Compared with coincidental sharing between unrelated individuals, out-of-frame TCR alpha sequences shared between twins showed an excess of sequences with low generation probability. Conclusions relied on cross-sectional statistical analysis, since the same donors could not be followed over many years. Fewer insertions were carried by abundant cord blood beta clonotypes; a weaker similar trend was observed in young adult naive repertoires, while no such trend was observed in memory repertoires.

All donors were healthy Caucasians. The twin cohort consisted of three pairs of female monozygotic twins, all aged about 18 to 29 years. Positive isolation kits from Invitrogen were used to isolate CD4+ and CD8+ T cell populations. This clonotype was observed a handful of times. No cognate antigen has been identified for it. No base qualities exist here, and no much larger clone lies one base off it. The CDR3 has 13 amino acids, counting the end cysteine and phenylalanine. The kept DNA is CDR3 alone, 39 bases in frame from the first base. V is trimmed back by 7 bases and J by 5 bases, and the junction contains 8 bases that no gene match accounts for. This sample was also put to use in a study of T cells expressing NK-cell markers. That second publication adds: TCR beta-chain repertoires were profiled in sorted CD3+CD56+NKG2C+, CD3+CD56+NKG2C- and CD3+CD56-NKG2C+ T-cell subsets from seven or eight donors. Among the eight sequenced donors, seven were HCMV-seropositive and one was HCMV-seronegative. To restrict sorting to alphabetaTCR-expressing T cells, an anti-gammadeltaTCR antibody was added in several experiments. For about 6 donors, the dominant CD3+CD56+NKG2C+ clonotypes were among the top 10 CD8+ clonotypes and accounted for about 1.0-7.5% of CD8+ T cells. Those dominant clonotypes were again the most abundant among CD3+CD56-NKG2C+ cells in four donors, at about 25-60.1%. Whether the expanded NKG2C-expressing T cell clones were specific for HCMV antigens was left unclear. All eight donors whose samples were sequenced were randomly selected healthy volunteers, three of them men and five women. HCMV-specific IgG was detected in serum with a commercial ELISA kit to determine HCMV serostatus. MIGEC was used to demultiplex reads and group the reads by UMI, and MiTCR was used to assemble and quantify clonotypes. Only TCR cDNA sequences supported by at least two reads were kept to exclude erroneous sequences. The tcR package was used for downstream repertoire analysis, and clonotypes were matched between fractions using CDR3 nucleotide sequence together with V segment. VDJmatch was used to annotate antigen specificity against VDJdb, with one amino acid substitution allowed in CDR3.

This sequence uses TRBV12-3 or TRBV12-4 and TRBJ2-7, and 7 junction bases match TRBD2. The TCR originated in a woman between 18 and 29 years old in good health. Sequenced: CD4+ T cells sorted from blood. CDR3 loop: CASTSGKVDEQYF. The sequence in DNA is TGTGCCAGCACGAGCGGGAAGGTCGACGAGCAGTACTTC.